This T cell receptor (beta chain) was sequenced during a study of beta chain features in type 1 diabetes. Of note for this clone: Its antigen remains unidentified.

With V trimmed by 5 bases and J by 4 bases, 8 bases remained unmatched. The CDR3 covers 15 residues. Germline CDR1 reads LNHDA; CDR2 reads SQIVND (reference sequence). Study-level results: Type 1 diabetes patients showed a moderate but significant shortening of TCRB CDR3s in all four CD4+ subsets.

Expressed TCRB transcripts were sequenced because the isolated RNA had all been reverse transcribed beforehand. Method: immunoSEQ multiplex PCR; TCRdb's copy keeps in-frame clones and lacks some. The sample yields 250,000 to 300,000 clones, around 22% seen once. The clonotype comes from a woman aged 25 to 45 with type 1 diabetes. The V call is TRBV19, the J call TRBJ2-1; 7 bases agree with TRBD2. The sequencing input was naive CD4+ T cells from blood. This CDR3 is CASSESGAGYNEQFF. Here the CDR3 DNA reads TGTGCCAGTAGTGAGAGCGGGGCGGGGTACAATGAGCAGTTCTTC.